Sequencing of this TCR beta chain was carried out in a study of T cell repertoires in ileal Crohn's disease. About the research overall: Every patient was operated on for stricturing (around 61%) or penetrating (approximately 40%) complications. MI samples are biopsies from the surgical specimen's proximal margin.

Method: immunoSEQ multiplex PCR; TCRdb's copy keeps in-frame clones and lacks some. Here the sample spans 6,500 or so clones, 74% being singletons. In regard to this clone: What it binds is unknown.

Germline V gene data show CDR1 as MNHEY and CDR2 as SMNVEV (reference sequence). The CDR3 runs 16 residues. V lost 5 bases and J 2 bases, leaving 18 bases between the germline ends. Findings and limits, study-wide: Active smokers at surgery had more clonal expansions than non-smokers.

Described time point: proximal margin of the surgical specimen (macroscopically non-inflamed). Eligibility required adulthood, ileal or ileocolonic Crohn's disease and indicated ileocolonic resection. The receptor was isolated from an adult with Crohn's disease. The sequenced sample was ileal tissue. The chain carries TRBV27 and TRBJ1-2; no definite D call. The CDR3 DNA is TGTGCCAGCAGTCCTAAGGGTAGTAGGGTCAACTATGGCTACACCTTC. This codes for CASSPKGSRVNYGYTF.